This T cell receptor (beta chain) was profiled in a study of blood T cells in healthy people across ages. With a J-beta primer mix and a sample-barcoded 5' primer, a second PCR ran roughly 6 to 11 cycles. TCRdb re-derived calls from the 5' RACE reads in MiXCR, one entry per CDR3 protein. The table shows more than 600,000 distinct CDR3 sequences, with 20% to 30% occurring only once. Germline-derived CDR1 and CDR2 are SQVTM and ANQGSEA. The V and J ends lost 3 bases and 4 bases, in that order; junction bases with no gene match: 5. CDR3 length equals 13 residues. The same specimen was also included in a second study, on T cells of mothers and their children.

The chain recombines TRBV29-1 with TRBJ1-2, with 7 nucleotides matching TRBD1. This TCR came from a boy aged 5-17 years in good health. The sample consisted of blood. The CDR3 nucleotides are TGCAGCGTTGAGCCTCGGGACAGCTATGGCTACACCTTC. This encodes CSVEPRDSYGYTF.